This T cell receptor beta chain was recorded in a study of T cell responses to AZD1222 COVID-19 vaccine. Study-wide results and caveats: Increases in Spike-specific TCR breadth and depth were seen after two AZD1222 doses. White British ancestry dominated among donors, who included more females, and clonal diversity was possibly underestimated.

On this clone: The antigen remains unidentified.

Measured with immunoSEQ multiplex PCR; TCRdb has only the in-frame clones, and not every one. Here the sample spans 100,000 to 110,000 clones, over 90% being singletons. Germline CDR1 is SGHRS and CDR2 is YFSETQ. This CDR3 has 16 amino acids. Trimming stripped 4 bases from V and 0 bases from J, with 17 bases between. The J gene is TRBJ2-7, the V gene TRBV5-1; TRBD1 might be the D (5 bases). This sample comprised peripheral blood, obtained on day 0 of AZD1222 vaccination. The TCR sequence derives from an adult in good health. Here the CDR3 reads CASSPRAGLNSYEQYF. DNA of the CDR3: TGCGCCAGCAGCCCAAGAGCAGGGTTGAACTCCTACGAGCAGTACTTC.